The 32 T cell receptor beta chains below all came from one sample that was sequenced in a study of blood T cells in healthy people across ages. With a J-beta primer mix and a sample-barcoded 5' primer, a second PCR ran roughly 7 to 11 cycles. TCRdb used MiXCR to reprocess the 5' RACE reads, holding one entry per CDR3 protein. The sample comprises some 900,000 distinct CDR3 sequences, 40% to 60% of which are singletons, and roughly 13% rests with the top ten. Input material: blood. The receptor source for this set is a man aged 30 to 39 in good health.

The chain joins TRBV20-1 to TRBJ2-3; D remains ambiguous. This CDR3 is 12 amino acids long. The germline gives CDR1 DFQATT, CDR2 SNEGSKA (reference sequence). The CDR3 DNA reads as TGCAGCTCCAATACCCACACAGATACGCAGTATTTT. It translates to CSSNTHTDTQYF.

The chain employs TRBV10-3 and TRBJ2-3; D is perhaps TRBD2 (6 bases). Trimming cost V 6 bases and J 9 bases, with 16 bases left between them. The CDR3 covers 13 residues. Germline V gene lookup returns CDR1 ENHRY and CDR2 SYGVKD. This CDR3 reads CAISGGLSGTQYF. The CDR3, as DNA: TGTGCCATCAGCGGAGGGCTGTCAGGGACGCAGTATTTT.

In this sample, this clonotype turned up a few times. J is TRBJ2-7 and V is TRBV4-2, with unresolved D. This CDR3 is 17 amino acids long. The V and J ends lost 0 bases and 5 bases respectively, with 20 bases between them. Germline loops: CDR1 LGHNA, CDR2 YNFKEQ. The CDR3 region has the DNA TGTGCCAGCAGCCAAGAGGTGGCCAGGAGAGGTTCCCACGAGCAGTACTTC. Residues: CASSQEVARRGSHEQYF.

This clonotype was recorded only once. The V and J genes are TRBV24-1 and TRBJ2-2; the D gene could be TRBD1 or TRBD2 (5 bases each). V gave up 6 bases and J gave up 3 bases, with 10 bases separating them. The CDR3 is made up of 14 amino acids. Germline CDR1 is KGHDR and CDR2 is SFDVKD. CDR3 region: CATSPGLDTGELFF. The CDR3 DNA is TGTGCCACCAGTCCGGGGCTGGACACCGGGGAGCTGTTTTTT.

The CDR3 nucleotides read TGTGCCAGCAGTTTCGTCGCGGAAAGCTCTGGGGCCAACGTCCTGACTTTC. It encodes CASSFVAESSGANVLTF. The V and J genes are TRBV28 and TRBJ2-6; D is ambiguous. V was cut by 3 bases and J by 0 bases, with 12 bases left in between. The CDR3 runs to 17 residues. From germline, CDR1 is MDHEN and CDR2 SYDVKM.

The rearrangement links TRBV4-2 to TRBJ1-1; D is unclear. Trimming took 4 bases from V and 4 from J, leaving 16 bases between them. The germline CDR1 and CDR2 sequences are LGHNA and YNFKEQ. The CDR3 runs to 15 residues. The CDR3, as DNA: TGTGCCAGCAGCCTGGAGGGAGGTTTAATCACTGAAGCTTTCTTT. It yields the protein CASSLEGGLITEAFF.

This clonotype turned up a few times. The V and J genes are TRBV27 and TRBJ1-5; D gene ambiguous. Germline V CDR1 and CDR2: MNHEY, SMNVEV (reference sequence). This CDR3 region has 16 residues. Between the trimmed V and J ends, which lost 3 bases and 1 base, there was a span of 13 bases. The CDR3 DNA follows: TGTGCCAGCAGTTTTGACGGCCGAAGGAGCAATCAGCCCCAGCATTTT. Its translation: CASSFDGRRSNQPQHF.

The chain links TRBV5-1 to TRBJ2-1, with TRBD2 identical over 8 bases. Germline V gene sequence: CDR1 SGHRS, CDR2 YFSETQ. The CDR3 runs 15 residues. Trimming cost V 3 bases and J 3 bases; bases outside gene matches: 5. The CDR3 DNA reads TGCGCCAGCAGCTCGACTAGCGTGCTCTACAATGAGCAGTTCTTC. Translation gives CASSSTSVLYNEQFF.

In its sample, this clonotype was seen many times. The rearrangement links TRBV5-1 to TRBJ2-5; D perhaps matches TRBD2 (5 bases). V gave up 4 bases and J gave up 11 bases, with 24 bases separating them. The germline V gene has CDR1 SGHRS and CDR2 YFSETQ. The CDR3 loop spans 15 amino acids. CDR3: CASSPRTVGVGEQYF. CDR3 bases: TGCGCCAGCAGCCCGAGGACTGTTGGAGTTGGGGAGCAGTACTTC.

This clonotype was recorded at least ten times. The chain combines TRBV6-5 with TRBJ2-7; the D is unclear. The V end was cut by 0 bases, the J end by 5 bases, with 17 bases between. CDR1 and CDR2 from the germline V gene are MNHEY and SVGAGI. This CDR3 region has 16 residues. CDR3 DNA sequence: TGTGCCAGCAGTTACTCCTTTAGTAGTCAGTTGGACGAGCAGTACTTC. It encodes CASSYSFSSQLDEQYF.

The V call is TRBV24-1, the J call TRBJ2-3, with D possibly being TRBD1 or TRBD2 (5 bases each). Trimming took 2 bases from V and 4 from J, leaving 15 bases between them. The CDR3 is 16 residues long. CDR1 and CDR2 (germline): KGHDR, SFDVKD. The CDR3, as DNA: TGTGCCACCAGTGATTCCGGGACGCTAGGAGCAGATACGCAGTATTTT. Protein product: CATSDSGTLGADTQYF.

The chain has TRBV14 and TRBJ1-4; D remains ambiguous. The V gene lost 1 base and the J gene lost 5 bases, with 14 bases spanning the gap. Germline V lookup: CDR1 SGHDN, CDR2 FVKESK. CDR3 size: 16 residues. The CDR3 coding sequence is TGTGCCAGCAGCCAAGTGGCAGCGGGATCAAATGAAAAACTGTTTTTT. Protein product: CASSQVAAGSNEKLFF.

The CDR3 DNA is TGTGCCACCAGTCTTACAGGGGGTAGCACAGATACGCAGTATTTT. Encoded protein: CATSLTGGSTDTQYF. The chain recombines TRBV24-1 with TRBJ2-3; 8 nucleotides agree with TRBD1. The germline CDR1 and CDR2 sequences are KGHDR and SFDVKD. CDR3 length equals 15 residues. J gave up 0 bases and V 6 bases, and 4 bases lay outside the gene matches.

This chain links TRBV7-3 with TRBJ2-7, with D maybe TRBD2 (5 bases). CDR1 is SGHTA and CDR2 is FQGTGA in the germline V gene. CDR3 length equals 14 residues. Trimming removed 6 bases at V and 2 bases at J, with 14 bases between. CDR3 coding DNA: TGTGCCAGCAGTACCGGGGTGATCCCCTACGAGCAGTACTTC. It is translated as CASSTGVIPYEQYF.

V gene TRBV21-1 combines with J gene TRBJ1-1. TRBV21-1 is termed a pseudogene. The CDR3 contains 15 residues. CDR3 region: CASSKMVSPDTEAFF. For the CDR3, the DNA is TGTGCCAGCAGCAAAATGGTCAGTCCGGACACTGAAGCTTTCTTT.

The chain recombines TRBV12-3 or TRBV12-4 with TRBJ2-3; a possible D gene is TRBD2 (6 bases). The CDR3 totals 14 residues. Trimming shortened V by 2 bases and J by 2 bases, and 8 bases separated the two germline ends. CDR3 bases: TGTGCCAGCAGTTTAAGGGGACTCACAGATACGCAGTATTTT. Translating gives CASSLRGLTDTQYF.

On this clonotype: A clone one base away is much larger, so this may be a read error. The CDR3, as DNA: TGTGCCAGCATCCCGGGAGCCTACAATGGGCAGTTCTTC. Protein: CASIPGAYNGQFF. The chain is built from TRBV7-9 and TRBJ2-1; D perhaps matches TRBD2 (6 bases). This CDR3 has 13 amino acids. Germline assignment: CDR1 SEHNR and CDR2 FQNEAQ (reference sequence).

This chain uses TRBV5-4 with TRBJ1-6; possibly TRBD1 for D (6 bases). Trimming cost V 0 bases and J 4 bases, with 11 bases left between them. The CDR3 length is 16 residues. Germline CDR1 and CDR2: SGHNT and YYREEE (reference sequence). This CDR3 is CASSLDRVGYNSPLHF. The CDR3 DNA reads TGTGCCAGCAGCTTGGACAGGGTGGGGTATAATTCACCCCTCCACTTT.

This clonotype was found a few times. The chain is built from TRBV10-3 and TRBJ2-4; D gene unclear. The DNA end favors TRBJ2-7, so the J call may be wrong. The germline CDR1 and CDR2 sequences are ENHRY and SYGVKD. CDR3 length equals 14 residues. CDR3 nucleotide sequence: TGTGCCATCAGTGAACCAGAGGACGCCCACGAGCAGTACTTC. Residues: CAISEPEDAHEQYF.

To note about this clonotype: A much bigger clone sits one base away, suggesting this may be a read error. V is TRBV4-3 and J is TRBJ2-7; the match to TRBD2 covers 10 bases. J was trimmed by 9 bases and V by 1 base; bases with no gene match: 9. Germline CDR1 LGHNA, CDR2 YSLEER. There are 15 residues in the CDR3. CDR3 nucleotide sequence: TGCGCCAGCAGCCAAGTTGTAGCGGGGGGTCGGGGGCAGTACTTC. Translation: CASSQVVAGGRGQYF.

The table lists this clonotype with many counts. The gene calls are TRBV28 and TRBJ2-3; perhaps TRBD2 as D (5 bases). The germline CDR1 and CDR2 sequences are MDHEN and SYDVKM. This CDR3 has 13 residues. Trimming left V 4 bases short and J 6 bases short, with 11 bases between. In DNA, the CDR3 is TGTGCCAGCAGTTGGACGAGGGCGGATACGCAGTATTTT. This codes for CASSWTRADTQYF.

This clonotype was observed a few times. Written as DNA, the CDR3 is TGTGCCAGCAGCTCAGTAGACAGTGCCGAGCAGTACTTC. This codes for CASSSVDSAEQYF. J is TRBJ2-4 and V is TRBV7-6, with D possibly being TRBD1 (5 bases). The J call may be wrong; the DNA end is better matched by TRBJ2-7. CDR3 length equals 13 residues. Germline CDR1 is SGHVS and CDR2 is FNYEAQ.

This chain links TRBV11-2 with TRBJ2-7; TRBD2 matches 8 bases. The DNA end lines up better with TRBJ2-5; the J call may be wrong. The CDR3 runs to 18 residues. Germline V gives CDR1 SGHAT, CDR2 FQNNGV. CDR3 nucleotides: TGTGCCAGCAGATACTGGCCGAGGTTAGCGGGGCTCCAAGAGACCCAGTACTTC. It codes for CASRYWPRLAGLQETQYF.

The chain has TRBV4-1 and TRBJ2-1; 7 nucleotides match TRBD2. The length of the CDR3 is 15 residues. Germline V lookup: CDR1 MGHRA, CDR2 YSYEKL. The V segment lost 4 bases and the J segment 5 bases; nucleotides outside the gene matches: 8. CDR3 sequence (DNA): TGCGCCAGCAGCCGGGGACTAACGTCGAACAATGAGCAGTTCTTC. Translating it yields CASSRGLTSNNEQFF.

The J gene is TRBJ2-7, the V gene TRBV6-2 or TRBV6-3; 7 nucleotides match TRBD2. The CDR3 runs 16 residues. With 2 bases clipped from V and 6 bases from J, the junction kept 13 bases outside the gene matches. Germline V gene sequence: CDR1 MNHEY, CDR2 SVGEGT. The chain's CDR3 is CASSYPHRGRVTEQYF. The CDR3 bases are TGTGCCAGCAGTTACCCGCATCGAGGGAGGGTAACCGAGCAGTACTTC.

This chain uses TRBV19 with TRBJ1-2; D possibly corresponds to TRBD1 (5 bases). Germline CDR1 reads LNHDA; CDR2 reads SQIVND (reference sequence). V was trimmed by 2 bases and J by 7 bases, leaving 11 bases between them. The CDR3 has 13 amino acids. CDR3 region: CASSIRRDPGYTF. The DNA of the CDR3 is TGTGCCAGTAGTATACGCAGGGACCCTGGCTACACCTTC.

This chain connects TRBV7-6 to TRBJ2-3; perhaps TRBD1 as D (5 bases). V was cut by 4 bases and J by 0 bases, with 11 bases left in between. CDR1 and CDR2 from the germline V gene are SGHVS and FNYEAQ. The CDR3 is 15 residues long. CDR3: CASSSGKFSTDTQYF. The CDR3, as DNA: TGTGCCAGCAGCTCAGGGAAATTCAGCACAGATACGCAGTATTTT.

V and J are TRBV29-1 and TRBJ2-2; no firm D call. Trimming took off 2 bases at V and 0 bases at J, with 1 base between the two ends. Germline-derived CDR1 and CDR2 are SQVTM and ANQGSEA. This CDR3 is built from 12 residues. The CDR3 region has the DNA TGCAGCGTTGAAACGAACACCGGGGAGCTGTTTTTT. Translated, it gives CSVETNTGELFF.

V gene TRBV5-6 combines with J gene TRBJ2-7; the D gene is possibly TRBD2 (7 bases). The CDR3 spans 14 residues. V dropped 4 bases and J dropped 2 bases, with 13 bases sitting between them. Per germline, CDR1 SGHDT and CDR2 YYEEEE. The CDR3 reads CASSRRGGAYEQYF. In DNA, the CDR3 is TGTGCCAGCAGCCGGAGAGGGGGGGCCTACGAGCAGTACTTC.

V usage is TRBV6-5 and J usage is TRBJ2-3, with 7 bases matching TRBD1. The CDR3 covers 14 residues. CDR1 is MNHEY, CDR2 SVGAGI, per germline. After removal of 5 bases from V and 4 bases from J, the junction contained 6 bases not matched to a gene. CDR3 in amino acids: CASSTGQSADTQYF. In DNA, the CDR3 is TGTGCCAGCAGTACGGGACAGTCGGCAGATACGCAGTATTTT.

The genes are TRBV5-6 and TRBJ1-2, with D hard to call. Per germline, CDR1 SGHDT and CDR2 YYEEEE. Trimming took off 4 bases at V and 8 bases at J, with 9 bases between the two ends. CDR3 length: 11 residues. The CDR3 DNA sequence: TGTGCCAGCAGCACCGTACGGGGCTACACCTTC. This sequence encodes CASSTVRGYTF.

The chain recombines TRBV27 with TRBJ1-6; no clear D gene. This CDR3 has 11 residues. The ends were cut back, 4 bases at V and 10 bases at J, with 5 bases in the middle. Germline V gene data show CDR1 as MNHEY and CDR2 as SMNVEV (reference sequence). The CDR3 DNA reads as TGTGCCAGCAGTTCAAGATCACCCCTCCACTTT. Translating gives CASSSRSPLHF.